These T cell receptor beta chains were read from a single sample in a study of T cell responses to AZD1222 COVID-19 vaccine. Sequencing used immunoSEQ multiplex PCR; TCRdb keeps in-frame clones, though not all of them. Of about 75,000 clones in the sample, about nine tenths are singletons; the top ten hold less than 20%. The sample here was peripheral blood, taken 28 days after the second AZD1222 dose. The receptors here all came from an adult who received the AZD1222 COVID-19 vaccine. Each CDR3 is given without its conserved first and last residue. Fields, in order: clone size, V gene, CDR3 protein. Rows may omit the clone size; those that give it use once, few, many or a size class.

size: once
V: TRBV9
CDR3: ASSVTEVNTEAF

size: few
V: TRBV6-2/TRBV6-3
CDR3: ASSYSLNPGDSRTGELF

size: NA
V: TRBV6-1
CDR3: ASSEAGGNYGYT

size: NA
V: TRBV2
CDR3: ASSNQGLRDTQY

size: NA
V: TRBV30
CDR3: AWSVDSSGYGYT

size: NA
V: TRBV6-5
CDR3: ASSYGSGGGYNEQF

size: NA
V: TRBV7-2
CDR3: ASSLHPLRGEAF

size: NA
V: TRBV7-9
CDR3: ASSLLQGAYEQY

size: NA
V: TRBV14
CDR3: ASSLRPMNTEAF

size: NA
V: TRBV7-9
CDR3: ASSPNLDRSYGYT

size: NA
V: TRBV3-1/TRBV3-2
CDR3: ASSQFAGGNTEAF

size: NA
V: TRBV7-2
CDR3: ASSPRDRGPGDTGELF